These 2 T cell receptor beta chains share one sample of origin, sequenced in a study of T cell repertoires in cytomegalovirus infection. Via MiXCR, TCRdb re-called the reads, giving one row per CDR3 protein. The sample has a few hundred thousand distinct CDR3 sequences; approximately 9.5% are singletons. The sample comprised PBMCs. The receptor set was obtained from a human donor in good health (CMV status not recorded). Some clones in this sample may be carry-over from other donors' samples.

This clonotype was counted only a few times. The chain couples TRBV20-1 to TRBJ2-1; D is uncertain. The germline V gene has CDR1 DFQATT and CDR2 SNEGSKA (reference sequence). There are 12 residues in the CDR3. V was cut by 1 base and J by 7 bases, with 8 bases left in between. The CDR3 protein is CSARAVGNEQFF. DNA of the CDR3: TGCAGTGCTAGAGCGGTAGGGAATGAGCAGTTCTTC.

This clonotype was observed a few times. The chain uses TRBV6-5 and TRBJ1-1, with a weak D call TRBD1 (6 bases). This CDR3 has 15 amino acids. V lost 2 bases and J 7 bases, leaving 17 bases between the germline ends. Germline lookup yields CDR1 MNHEY and CDR2 SVGAGI. As DNA, the CDR3 is TGTGCCAGCAGTTACCGCGGGACACCGACGGGTGAAGCTTTCTTT. Translating it yields CASSYRGTPTGEAFF.